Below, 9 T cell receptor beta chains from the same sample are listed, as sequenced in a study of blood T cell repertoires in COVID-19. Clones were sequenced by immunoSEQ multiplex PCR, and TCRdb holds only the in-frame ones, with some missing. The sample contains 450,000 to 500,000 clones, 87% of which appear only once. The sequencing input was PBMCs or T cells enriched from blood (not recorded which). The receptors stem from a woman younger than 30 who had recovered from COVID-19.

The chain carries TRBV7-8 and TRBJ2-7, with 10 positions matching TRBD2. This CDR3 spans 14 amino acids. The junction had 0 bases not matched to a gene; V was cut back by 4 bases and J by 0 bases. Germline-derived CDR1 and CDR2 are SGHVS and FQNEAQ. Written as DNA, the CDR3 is TGTGCCAGCAGCTCTAGCGGGAGCTCCTACGAGCAGTACTTC. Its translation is CASSSSGSSYEQYF.

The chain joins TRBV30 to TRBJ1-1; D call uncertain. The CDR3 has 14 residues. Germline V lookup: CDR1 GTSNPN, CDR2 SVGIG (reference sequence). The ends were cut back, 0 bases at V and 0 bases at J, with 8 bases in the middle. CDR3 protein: CAWSVDTVNTEAFF. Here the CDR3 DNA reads TGTGCCTGGAGTGTAGACACGGTGAACACTGAAGCTTTCTTT.

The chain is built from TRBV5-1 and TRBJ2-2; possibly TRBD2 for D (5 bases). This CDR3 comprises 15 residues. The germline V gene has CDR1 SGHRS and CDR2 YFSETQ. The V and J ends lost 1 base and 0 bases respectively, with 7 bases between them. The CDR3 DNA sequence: TGCGCCAGCAGCTTGAGCGGTGCGAACACCGGGGAGCTGTTTTTT. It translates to CASSLSGANTGELFF.

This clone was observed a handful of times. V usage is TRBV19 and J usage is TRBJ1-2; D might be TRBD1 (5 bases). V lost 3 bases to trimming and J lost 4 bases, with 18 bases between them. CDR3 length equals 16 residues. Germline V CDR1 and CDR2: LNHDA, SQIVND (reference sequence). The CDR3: CASSMSRDRECYGYTF. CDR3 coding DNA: TGTGCCAGTAGTATGTCTAGGGACCGGGAGTGCTATGGCTACACCTTC.

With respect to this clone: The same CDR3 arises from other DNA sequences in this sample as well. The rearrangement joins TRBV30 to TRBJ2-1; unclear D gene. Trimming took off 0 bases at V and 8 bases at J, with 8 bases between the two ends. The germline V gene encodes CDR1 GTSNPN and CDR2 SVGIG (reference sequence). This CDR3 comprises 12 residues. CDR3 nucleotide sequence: TGTGCCTGGAGTGTAATACGAGATGAGCAGTTCTTC. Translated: CAWSVIRDEQFF.

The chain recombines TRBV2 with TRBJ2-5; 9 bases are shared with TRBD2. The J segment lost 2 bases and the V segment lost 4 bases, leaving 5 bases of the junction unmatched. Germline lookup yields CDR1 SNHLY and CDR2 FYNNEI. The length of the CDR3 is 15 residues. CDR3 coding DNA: TGTGCCAGCAGTGGGTCTAGCGGGGTTCAAGAGACCCAGTACTTC. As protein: CASSGSSGVQETQYF.

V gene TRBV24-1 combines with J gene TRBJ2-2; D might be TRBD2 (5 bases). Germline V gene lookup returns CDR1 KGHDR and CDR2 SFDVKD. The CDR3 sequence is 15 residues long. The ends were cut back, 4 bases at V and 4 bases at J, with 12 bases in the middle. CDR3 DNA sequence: TGTGCCACCAGTGAAGGCACGGCGGGCACCGGGGAGCTGTTTTTT. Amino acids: CATSEGTAGTGELFF.

CDR3 nucleotides: TGCGCCAGCAGCGAGGAGGCGGGGCCCGGCGGTACGCAGTATTTT. It codes for CASSEEAGPGGTQYF. This sequence joins TRBV4-1 and TRBJ2-3, with D tentatively TRBD2 (6 bases). Trimming took 5 bases from V and 8 from J, leaving 20 bases between them. CDR1 and CDR2 (germline): MGHRA, YSYEKL. The CDR3 runs 15 residues.

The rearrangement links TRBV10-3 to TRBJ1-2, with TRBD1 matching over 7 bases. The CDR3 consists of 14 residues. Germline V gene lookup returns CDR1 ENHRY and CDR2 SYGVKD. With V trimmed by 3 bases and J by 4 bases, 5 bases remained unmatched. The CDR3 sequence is CAISDRGGLYGYTF. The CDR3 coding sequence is TGTGCCATCAGTGACAGAGGGGGCCTCTATGGCTACACCTTC.